This T cell receptor (beta chain) derives from a study of post-analysis software for immune sequencing data. TCR beta cDNA libraries had unique molecular identifiers. TCRdb re-derived calls from the PCR reads in MiXCR, one entry per CDR3 protein. The sample has around 700,000 distinct CDR3 sequences, 59% seen once. Study findings and constraints: Significantly lower normalized Chao1 diversity was seen in multiple sclerosis patients than in controls. Comparison of patients with controls showed 5 or 6 TRBV segments more frequent in patients, TRBV5-6, TRBV5-1 and TRBV20-1 among them. Strong co-clustering by F measure was evident for samples that had been prepared in the same batch.

The CDR3 runs to 15 residues. V gave up 5 bases and J gave up 5 bases; unmatched junction bases: 8. Regarding this clonotype: The antigen is unknown.

Sequencing was performed on blood. The genes are TRBV12-3 or TRBV12-4 and TRBJ2-5; 10 nucleotides match TRBD1. The TCR originated in a girl aged 2-10 years with multiple sclerosis. CDR3 amino acids: CASSPGTGVYETQYF. The CDR3 nucleotides are TGTGCCAGCAGTCCCGGGACAGGGGTCTACGAGACCCAGTACTTC.